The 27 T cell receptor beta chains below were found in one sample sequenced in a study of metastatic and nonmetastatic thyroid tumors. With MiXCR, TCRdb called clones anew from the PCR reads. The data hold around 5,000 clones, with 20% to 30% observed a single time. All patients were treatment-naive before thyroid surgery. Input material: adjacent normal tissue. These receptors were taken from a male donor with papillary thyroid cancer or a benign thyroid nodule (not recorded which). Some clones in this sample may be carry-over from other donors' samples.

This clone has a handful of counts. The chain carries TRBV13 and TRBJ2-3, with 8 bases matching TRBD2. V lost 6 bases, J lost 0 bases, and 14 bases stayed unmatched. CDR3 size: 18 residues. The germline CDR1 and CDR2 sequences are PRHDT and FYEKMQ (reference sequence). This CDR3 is CASSPTSDPLSSTDTQYF. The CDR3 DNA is TGTGCCAGCAGTCCGACTAGCGACCCTTTGTCGAGCACAGATACGCAGTATTTT. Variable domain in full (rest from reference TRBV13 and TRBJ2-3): AAGVIQSPRHLIKEKRETATLKCYPIPRHDTVYWYQQGPGQDPQFLISFYEKMQSDKGSIPDRFSAQQFSDYHSELNMSSLELGDSALYFCASSPTSDPLSSTDTQYFGPGTRLTVL.

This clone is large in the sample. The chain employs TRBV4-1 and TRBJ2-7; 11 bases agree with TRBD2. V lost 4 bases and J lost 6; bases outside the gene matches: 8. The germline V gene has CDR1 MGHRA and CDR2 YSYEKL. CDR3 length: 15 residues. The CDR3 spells CASSRAGTSGSEQYF. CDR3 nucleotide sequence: TGCGCCAGCAGCCGCGCCGGGACTAGCGGTAGCGAGCAGTACTTC.

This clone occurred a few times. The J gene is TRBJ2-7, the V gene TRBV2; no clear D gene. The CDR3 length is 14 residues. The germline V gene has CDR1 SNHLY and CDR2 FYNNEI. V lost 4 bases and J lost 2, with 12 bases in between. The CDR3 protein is CASSAGFGTYEQYF. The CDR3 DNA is TGTGCCAGCAGTGCGGGTTTTGGTACCTACGAGCAGTACTTC.

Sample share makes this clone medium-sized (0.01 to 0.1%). CDR3 sequence (DNA): TGCAGTGCTAGAGATAGAGTAGGGGGCCGAACCACAGATACGCAGTATTTT. Its translation: CSARDRVGGRTTDTQYF. This sequence joins TRBV20-1 and TRBJ2-3; 7 bases line up with TRBD1. This CDR3 has 17 residues. The trim removed 0 bases at V and 2 bases at J, leaving 11 bases unmatched. Germline CDR1 reads DFQATT; CDR2 reads SNEGSKA (reference sequence).

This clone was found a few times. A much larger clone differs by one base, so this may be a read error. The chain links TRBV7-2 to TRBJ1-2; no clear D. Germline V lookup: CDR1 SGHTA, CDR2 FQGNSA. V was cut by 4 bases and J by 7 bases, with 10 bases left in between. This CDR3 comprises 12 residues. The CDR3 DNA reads TGTGCCAGCAGCTCGATAGGGCCTGGCTACACCTTC. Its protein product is CASSSIGPGYTF. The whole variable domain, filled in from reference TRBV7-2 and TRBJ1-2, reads GAGVSQSPSNKVTEKGKDVELRCDPISGHTALYWYRQSLGQGLEFLIYFQGNSAPDKSGLPSDRFSAERTGGSVSTLTIQRTQQEDSAVYLCASSSIGPGYTFGSGTRLTVV.

The DNA of the CDR3 is TGTGCCACCAGTGAACCCGGACAGGGTGAAGGCGGCTACACCTTC. Translation gives CATSEPGQGEGGYTF. The chain combines TRBV24-1 with TRBJ1-2, with 8 bases that match TRBD1. The CDR3 loop spans 15 amino acids. The V gene's germline CDR1 is KGHDR and CDR2 SFDVKD. The junction had 11 bases not matched to a gene; V was cut back by 4 bases and J by 8 bases.

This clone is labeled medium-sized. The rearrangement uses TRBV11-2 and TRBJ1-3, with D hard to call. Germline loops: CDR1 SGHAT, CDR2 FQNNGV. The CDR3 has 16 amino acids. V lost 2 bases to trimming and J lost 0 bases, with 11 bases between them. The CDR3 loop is CASSLNPASSGNTIYF. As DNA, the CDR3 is TGTGCCAGCAGCTTAAATCCAGCGAGCTCTGGAAACACCATATATTTT. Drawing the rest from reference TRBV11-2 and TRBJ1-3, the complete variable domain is EAGVAQSPRYKIIEKRQSVAFWCNPISGHATLYWYQQILGQGPKLLIQFQNNGVVDDSQLPKDRFSAERLKGVDSTLKIQPAKLEDSAVYLCASSLNPASSGNTIYFGEGSWLTVV.

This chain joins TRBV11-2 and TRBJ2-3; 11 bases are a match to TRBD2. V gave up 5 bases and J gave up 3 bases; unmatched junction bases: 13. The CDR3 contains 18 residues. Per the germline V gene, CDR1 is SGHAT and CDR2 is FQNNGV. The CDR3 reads CASSMNLAGGPGTDTQYF. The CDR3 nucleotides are TGTGCCAGCAGCATGAATTTAGCGGGGGGGCCAGGAACAGATACGCAGTATTTT. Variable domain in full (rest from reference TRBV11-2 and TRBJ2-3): EAGVAQSPRYKIIEKRQSVAFWCNPISGHATLYWYQQILGQGPKLLIQFQNNGVVDDSQLPKDRFSAERLKGVDSTLKIQPAKLEDSAVYLCASSMNLAGGPGTDTQYFGPGTRLTVL.

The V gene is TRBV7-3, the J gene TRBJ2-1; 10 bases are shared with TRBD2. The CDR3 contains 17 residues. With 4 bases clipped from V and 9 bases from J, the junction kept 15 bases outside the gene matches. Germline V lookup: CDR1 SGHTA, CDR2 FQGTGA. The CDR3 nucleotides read TGTGCCAGCAGCTCTAAAGCGGGGGGGGCGACTAGCGGTGAGCAGTTCTTC. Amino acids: CASSSKAGGATSGEQFF.

The CDR3 region has the DNA TGTGCCAGCAGTGCTGGGACAGGGATGGGCAATCAGCCCCAGCATTTT. It is translated as CASSAGTGMGNQPQHF. The chain uses TRBV6-1 and TRBJ1-5; 9 positions agree with TRBD1. The germline gives CDR1 MNHNS, CDR2 SASEGT. The CDR3 runs to 16 residues. J lost 2 bases, V lost 4 bases, and 6 bases had no gene match.

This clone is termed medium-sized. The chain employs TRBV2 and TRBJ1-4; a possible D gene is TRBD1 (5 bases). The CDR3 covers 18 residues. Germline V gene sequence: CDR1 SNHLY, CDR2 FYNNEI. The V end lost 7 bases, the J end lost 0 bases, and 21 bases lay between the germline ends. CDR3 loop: CASTRQRGGGSTNEKLFF. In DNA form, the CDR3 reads TGTGCCAGCACACGCCAAAGGGGCGGGGGTTCAACTAATGAAAAACTGTTTTTT.

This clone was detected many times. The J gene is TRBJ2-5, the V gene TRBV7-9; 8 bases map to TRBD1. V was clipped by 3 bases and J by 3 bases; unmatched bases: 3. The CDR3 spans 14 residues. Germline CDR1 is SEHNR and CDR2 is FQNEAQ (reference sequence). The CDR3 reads CASSFIQGEETQYF. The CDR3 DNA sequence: TGTGCCAGCAGCTTCATACAGGGGGAAGAGACCCAGTACTTC.

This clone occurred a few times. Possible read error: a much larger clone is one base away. The CDR3 loop reads CASSRDRVNHEQYF. CDR3 in DNA: TGTGCCAGCAGTCGGGACAGGGTTAACCACGAGCAGTACTTC. The rearrangement links TRBV6-1 to TRBJ2-7; 9 bases agree with TRBD1. Trimming at V came to 5 bases and at J to 5 bases, leaving 7 bases not matched to a gene. Germline CDR1 and CDR2: MNHNS and SASEGT. The CDR3 is made up of 14 amino acids.

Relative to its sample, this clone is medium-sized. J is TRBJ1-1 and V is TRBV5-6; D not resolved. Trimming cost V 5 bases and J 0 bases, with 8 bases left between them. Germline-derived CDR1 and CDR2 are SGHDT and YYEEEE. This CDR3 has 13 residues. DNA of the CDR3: TGTGCCAGCAGTGGCAGCATGAACACTGAAGCTTTCTTT. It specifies CASSGSMNTEAFF.

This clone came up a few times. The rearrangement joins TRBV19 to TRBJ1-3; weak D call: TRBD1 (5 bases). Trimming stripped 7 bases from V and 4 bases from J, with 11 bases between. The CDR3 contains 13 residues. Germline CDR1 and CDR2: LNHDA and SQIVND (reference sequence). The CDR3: CASNKGQGNTIYF. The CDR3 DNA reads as TGTGCCAGTAATAAGGGGCAAGGAAACACCATATATTTT. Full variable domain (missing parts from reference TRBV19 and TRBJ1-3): DGGITQSPKYLFRKEGQNVTLSCEQNLNHDAMYWYRQDPGQGLRLIYYSQIVNDFQKGDIAEGYSVSREKKESFPLTVTSAQKNPTAFYLCASNKGQGNTIYFGEGSWLTVV.

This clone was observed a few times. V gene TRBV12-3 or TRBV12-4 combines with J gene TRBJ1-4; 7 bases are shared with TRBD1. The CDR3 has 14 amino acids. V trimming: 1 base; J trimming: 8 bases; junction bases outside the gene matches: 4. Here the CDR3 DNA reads TGTGCCAGCAGTTTAGGGACAGGAACAGAAAAACTGTTTTTT. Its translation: CASSLGTGTEKLFF.

The CDR3 DNA reads as TGTGCCAGCAGCTTAGGGTCCGGGGAGCTGTTTTTT. Translating gives CASSLGSGELFF. The chain joins TRBV7-2 to TRBJ2-2; no clear D. Germline values: CDR1 SGHTA, CDR2 FQGNSA. This CDR3 has 12 amino acids. The V and J ends lost 1 base and 6 bases respectively, with 3 bases between them.

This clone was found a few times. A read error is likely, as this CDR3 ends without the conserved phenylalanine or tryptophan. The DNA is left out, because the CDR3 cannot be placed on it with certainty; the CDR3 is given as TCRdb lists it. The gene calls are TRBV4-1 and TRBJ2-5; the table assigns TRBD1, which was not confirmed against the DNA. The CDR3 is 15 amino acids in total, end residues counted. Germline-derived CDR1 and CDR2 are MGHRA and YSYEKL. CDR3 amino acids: CARQLAGGRGQEAWL.

For the CDR3, the DNA is TGCGCCAGCAGTAGGGACAACTACGAGCAGTACTTC. This gives the protein CASSRDNYEQYF. The V gene is TRBV5-1, the J gene TRBJ2-7; perhaps TRBD1 as D (6 bases). Trimming took off 5 bases at V and 3 bases at J, with 9 bases between the two ends. CDR3 length: 12 residues. CDR1 is SGHRS and CDR2 is YFSETQ in the germline V gene.

The CDR3 is CASNDGVGDSPLHF. CDR3 nucleotide sequence: TGTGCCAGTAACGATGGTGTAGGCGATTCACCCCTCCACTTT. The chain combines TRBV19 with TRBJ1-6; no clear D. Trimming pared 7 bases from V and 8 bases from J, leaving 15 bases between. Germline-derived CDR1 and CDR2 are LNHDA and SQIVND (reference sequence). The CDR3 sequence is 14 residues long.

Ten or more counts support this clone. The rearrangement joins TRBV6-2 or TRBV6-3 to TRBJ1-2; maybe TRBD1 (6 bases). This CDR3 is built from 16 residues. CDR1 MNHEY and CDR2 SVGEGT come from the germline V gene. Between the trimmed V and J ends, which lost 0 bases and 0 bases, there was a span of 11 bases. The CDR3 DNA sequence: TGTGCCAGCAGTTACTCAGGACAGCGTACTAACTATGGCTACACCTTC. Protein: CASSYSGQRTNYGYTF.

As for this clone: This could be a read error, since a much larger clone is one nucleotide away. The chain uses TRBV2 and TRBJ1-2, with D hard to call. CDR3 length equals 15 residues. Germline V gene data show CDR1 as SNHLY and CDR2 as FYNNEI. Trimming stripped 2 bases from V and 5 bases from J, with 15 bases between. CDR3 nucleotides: TGTGCCAGCAGTGAACTGTGGAGGCGGGAGTATGGCTACACCTTC. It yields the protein CASSELWRREYGYTF.

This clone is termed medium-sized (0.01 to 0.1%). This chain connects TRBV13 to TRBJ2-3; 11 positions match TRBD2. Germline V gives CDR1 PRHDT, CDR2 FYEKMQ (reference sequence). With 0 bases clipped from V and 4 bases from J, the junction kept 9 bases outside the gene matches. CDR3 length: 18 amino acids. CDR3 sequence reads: CASSLGGLAGGLADTQYF. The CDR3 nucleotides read TGTGCCAGCAGCTTAGGAGGCCTAGCGGGAGGTCTCGCAGATACGCAGTATTTT.

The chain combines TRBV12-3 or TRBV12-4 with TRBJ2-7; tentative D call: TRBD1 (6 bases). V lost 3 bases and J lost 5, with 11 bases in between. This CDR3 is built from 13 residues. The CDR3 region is CASSFLRGDEQYF. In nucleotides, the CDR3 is TGTGCCAGCAGTTTCCTCAGGGGCGACGAGCAGTACTTC.

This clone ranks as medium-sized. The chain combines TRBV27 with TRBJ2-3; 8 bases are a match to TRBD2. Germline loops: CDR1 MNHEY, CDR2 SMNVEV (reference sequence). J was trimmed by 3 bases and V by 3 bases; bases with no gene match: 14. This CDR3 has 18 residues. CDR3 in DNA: TGTGCCAGCAGTTTCTATGGCCCAGCGGGAGTGGGAACAGATACGCAGTATTTT. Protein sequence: CASSFYGPAGVGTDTQYF.

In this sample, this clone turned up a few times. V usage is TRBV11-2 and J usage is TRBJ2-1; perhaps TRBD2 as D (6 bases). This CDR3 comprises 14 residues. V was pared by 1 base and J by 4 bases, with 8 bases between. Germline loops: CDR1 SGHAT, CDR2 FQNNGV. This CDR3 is CASSLGGTYNEQFF. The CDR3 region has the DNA TGTGCCAGCAGCTTAGGGGGGACTTACAATGAGCAGTTCTTC.

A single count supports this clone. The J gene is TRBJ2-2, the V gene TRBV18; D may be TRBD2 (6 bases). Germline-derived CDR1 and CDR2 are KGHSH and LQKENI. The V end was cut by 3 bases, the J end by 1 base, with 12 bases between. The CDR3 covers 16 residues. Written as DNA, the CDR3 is TGTGCCAGCTCACCGGTTGGCGGGAAGAACACCGGGGAGCTGTTTTTT. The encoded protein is CASSPVGGKNTGELFF.